Each of the 18 T cell receptor beta chains below was sequenced from the same sample in a study of shared clonotypes between healthy human individuals. Selected positively for CCR7 and CD45RO-negative, naive CD8 cells excluded terminally differentiated effector memory CD45RA+ cells. The table came from immunoSEQ multiplex PCR; TCRdb's copy has only in-frame clones and leaves some out. This repertoire shows about 2.1 million clones, about 92% found once; its top ten account for 1.5% to 2%. The sequencing sample was made of naive CD8+ T cells from PBMCs. The source is a man aged 18 to 30 in good health. Some clones in this sample may be carry-over from other donors' samples.

The V and J genes are TRBV28 and TRBJ2-3, with 10 bases aligning to TRBD1. This CDR3 is built from 17 residues. V gave up 3 bases and J gave up 8 bases; unmatched junction bases: 14. The germline V gene has CDR1 MDHEN and CDR2 SYDVKM. In nucleotides, the CDR3 is TGTGCCAGCAGTTTCCCAACCTCCGGGACAGGGGACCTTACGCAGTATTTT. The encoded protein is CASSFPTSGTGDLTQYF.

V is TRBV7-6 and J is TRBJ2-7; D uncertain. Germline V lookup: CDR1 SGHVS, CDR2 FNYEAQ. Trimming removed 1 base from V and 0 bases from J, with 10 bases in between. This CDR3 region has 15 residues. CDR3 loop: CASSLGASSSYEQYF. CDR3 bases: TGTGCCAGCAGCTTAGGTGCGTCCTCCTCCTACGAGCAGTACTTC.

The chain couples TRBV4-1 to TRBJ1-2, with 7 bases that match TRBD1. V shed 2 bases and J 5 bases; nucleotides not matched to a gene: 11. This CDR3 has 16 residues. The germline V gene encodes CDR1 MGHRA and CDR2 YSYEKL. CDR3 protein: CASSQRTGGGFYGYTF. The CDR3 DNA follows: TGCGCCAGCAGCCAAAGGACAGGTGGGGGTTTTTATGGCTACACCTTC.

In this sample, this clone turned up a few times. The chain's CDR3 is CASRLRPGGRSNTEAFF. The CDR3 bases are TGTGCCAGCAGATTAAGACCGGGTGGTAGGTCGAACACTGAAGCTTTCTTT. V is TRBV11-2 and J is TRBJ1-1; D unresolved. V was pared by 6 bases and J by 1 base, with 21 bases between. This CDR3 region has 17 residues. The V gene's germline CDR1 is SGHAT and CDR2 FQNNGV.

The rearrangement joins TRBV27 to TRBJ2-3; 9 nucleotides match TRBD2. The CDR3 length is 14 residues. Per the germline V gene, CDR1 is MNHEY and CDR2 is SMNVEV (reference sequence). V shed 2 bases and J 6 bases; nucleotides not matched to a gene: 3. The CDR3 here is CASSLVAGEDTQYF. In nucleotides, the CDR3 is TGTGCCAGCAGTTTAGTAGCGGGAGAGGATACGCAGTATTTT.

The rearrangement links TRBV9 to TRBJ1-3; the D is unclear. V was pared by 3 bases and J by 0 bases, with 28 bases between. This CDR3 spans 21 amino acids. CDR1 SGDLS and CDR2 YYNGEE come from the germline V gene. The CDR3 DNA reads as TGTGCCAGCAGCGCGGCGGTAAAGGAAATCGACTCCTCTAGCTCTGGAAACACCATATATTTT. This gives the protein CASSAAVKEIDSSSSGNTIYF.

The chain combines TRBV5-1 with TRBJ1-3; 11 bases match TRBD1. The CDR3 extends over 15 amino acids. Losses at the gene ends were 4 bases for V and 3 bases for J; bases not matched to a gene: 3. Germline loops: CDR1 SGHRS, CDR2 YFSETQ. As DNA, the CDR3 is TGCGCCAGCAGCCAGGACAGGGGGCTTGGAAACACCATATATTTT. Translated, it gives CASSQDRGLGNTIYF.

The rearrangement links TRBV27 to TRBJ1-2; D is perhaps TRBD1 (5 bases). The CDR3 is 15 amino acids. V lost 1 base and J lost 3, with 12 bases in between. The germline V gene has CDR1 MNHEY and CDR2 SMNVEV (reference sequence). CDR3 nucleotide sequence: TGTGCCAGCAGTTTATTCGGGGGGAGGTACTATGGCTACACCTTC. Translated: CASSLFGGRYYGYTF.

The rearrangement links TRBV28 to TRBJ2-7, with D hard to call. V was pared by 3 bases and J by 6 bases, with 15 bases between. Germline V gives CDR1 MDHEN, CDR2 SYDVKM. The CDR3 consists of 14 residues. The CDR3 reads CASSFMGQGSEQYF. The DNA of the CDR3 is TGTGCCAGCAGTTTCATGGGTCAAGGAAGCGAGCAGTACTTC.

The gene calls are TRBV27 and TRBJ2-2, with a tentative D call TRBD2 (5 bases). The CDR3 extends over 16 amino acids. Per germline, CDR1 MNHEY and CDR2 SMNVEV (reference sequence). V lost 3 bases, J lost 0 bases, and 11 bases lay in between. CDR3 amino acids: CASSFLADTNTGELFF. CDR3 nucleotide sequence: TGTGCCAGCAGTTTTCTAGCAGATACGAACACCGGGGAGCTGTTTTTT.

The rearrangement joins TRBV7-9 to TRBJ2-7, with 7 nucleotides matching TRBD1. V lost 1 base to trimming and J lost 5 bases; unmatched junction nucleotides: 8. The germline V gene encodes CDR1 SEHNR and CDR2 FQNEAQ (reference sequence). The CDR3 is made up of 15 amino acids. DNA for the CDR3: TGTGCCAGCAGCTTAGTGGGCAGGGGGTCGGACGAGCAGTACTTC. It yields the protein CASSLVGRGSDEQYF.

The chain has TRBV6-1 and TRBJ2-7; either TRBD1 or TRBD2 may supply D (5 bases each). The V end was cut by 2 bases, the J end by 0 bases, with 11 bases between. The CDR3 runs to 15 residues. Germline CDR1 and CDR2: MNHNS and SASEGT. The CDR3 loop reads CASSESPRGSYEQYF. In nucleotides, the CDR3 is TGTGCCAGCAGTGAAAGCCCGAGGGGCTCCTACGAGCAGTACTTC.

This chain uses TRBV9 with TRBJ2-2; the D gene is possibly TRBD2 (5 bases). The V gene's germline CDR1 is SGDLS and CDR2 YYNGEE. This CDR3 is 18 amino acids long. The V end was cut by 4 bases, the J end by 6 bases, with 25 bases between. The CDR3 DNA is TGTGCCAGCAGCTCACGGTTAGAGGGCCGTTTCTCCTCCGGGGAGCTGTTTTTT. Its protein is CASSSRLEGRFSSGELFF. Variable domain in full (rest from reference TRBV9 and TRBJ2-2): DSGVTQTPKHLITATGQRVTLRCSPRSGDLSVYWYQQSLDQGLQFLIQYYNGEERAKGNILERFSAQQFPDLHSELNLSSLELGDSALYFCASSSRLEGRFSSGELFFGEGSRLTVL.

The chain carries TRBV7-2 and TRBJ1-1; D uncertain. CDR3 size: 14 residues. V gave up 0 bases and J gave up 4 bases, with 9 bases separating them. The germline CDR1 and CDR2 sequences are SGHTA and FQGNSA. Written as DNA, the CDR3 is TGTGCCAGCAGCTTAGCAGGTCTGAGCACTGAAGCTTTCTTT. Encoded protein: CASSLAGLSTEAFF.

The chain recombines TRBV29-1 with TRBJ1-1, with a possible D match to TRBD1 (5 bases). Germline V gives CDR1 SQVTM, CDR2 ANQGSEA. This CDR3 is 15 amino acids long. Deletions cut 5 bases from V and 0 bases from J, with 16 bases between. CDR3 sequence: CSVPRSPGVNTEAFF. The CDR3 region has the DNA TGCAGCGTTCCGCGGTCACCGGGGGTGAACACTGAAGCTTTCTTT.

This sequence joins TRBV7-2 and TRBJ2-3; maybe TRBD1 (5 bases). Per the germline V gene, CDR1 is SGHTA and CDR2 is FQGNSA. V was clipped by 6 bases and J by 0 bases, with 16 bases between them. The CDR3 sequence is 16 residues long. DNA for the CDR3: TGTGCCAGCAGTTTCCCAATCCAGGGTAGCACAGATACGCAGTATTTT. The encoded protein is CASSFPIQGSTDTQYF.

V usage is TRBV29-1 and J usage is TRBJ2-1; D is ambiguous. The CDR3 contains 15 residues. Germline values: CDR1 SQVTM, CDR2 ANQGSEA. CDR3 sequence: CSHHSVRSSYNEQFF. CDR3 DNA: TGCAGTCACCATAGTGTCAGAAGCTCCTACAATGAGCAGTTCTTC.

About this clone itself: Within the sample, other DNA sequences also encode this same CDR3. This rearrangement joins TRBV4-1 to TRBJ2-7; D ambiguous. Deletions cut 1 base from V and 4 bases from J, with 8 bases between. The CDR3 consists of 13 residues. Germline V gives CDR1 MGHRA, CDR2 YSYEKL. CDR3 in DNA: TGCGCCAGCAGCCAAGTGGGCTCGTACGAGCAGTACTTC. The encoded protein is CASSQVGSYEQYF.